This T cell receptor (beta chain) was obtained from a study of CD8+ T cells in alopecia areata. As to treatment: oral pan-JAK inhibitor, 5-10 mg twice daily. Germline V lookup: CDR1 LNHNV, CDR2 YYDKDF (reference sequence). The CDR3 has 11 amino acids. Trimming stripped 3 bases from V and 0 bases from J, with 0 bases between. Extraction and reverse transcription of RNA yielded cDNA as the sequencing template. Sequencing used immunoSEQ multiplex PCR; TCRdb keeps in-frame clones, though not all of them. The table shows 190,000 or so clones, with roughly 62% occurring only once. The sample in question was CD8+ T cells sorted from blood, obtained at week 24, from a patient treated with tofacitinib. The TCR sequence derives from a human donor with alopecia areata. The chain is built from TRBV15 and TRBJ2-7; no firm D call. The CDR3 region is CATSSSYEQYF. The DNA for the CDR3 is TGTGCCACCAGCAGCTCCTACGAGCAGTACTTC. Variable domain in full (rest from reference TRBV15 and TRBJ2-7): DAMVIQNPRYQVTQFGKPVTLSCSQTLNHNVMYWYQQKSSQAPKLLFHYYDKDFNNEADTPDNFQSRRPNTSFCFLDIRSPGLGDTAMYLCATSSSYEQYFGPGTRLTVT.